The 22 T cell receptor beta chains below all came from one sample that was sequenced in a study of cytomegalovirus exposure and HLA in healthy donors. The PCR employed 60 Vbeta primers together with 13 Jbeta primers. Sequencing was performed with immunoSEQ multiplex PCR; in TCRdb, only in-frame clones are kept and a portion is missing. The top ten clones hold 0.38% of a sample with around 170,000 clones, roughly 80% of them seen once. The specimen was PBMCs. These receptors came from a boy between 2 and 10 years old in good health and CMV-seronegative.

The chain has TRBV7-9 and TRBJ1-5, with a possible D match to TRBD1 (5 bases). The V gene lost 4 bases and the J gene lost 3 bases, with 7 bases spanning the gap. This CDR3 spans 13 amino acids. CDR1 and CDR2 (germline): SEHNR, FQNEAQ (reference sequence). The CDR3 DNA follows: TGTGCCAGCAGCTCAGGGTACAATCAGCCCCAGCATTTT. It encodes CASSSGYNQPQHF.

CDR3 nucleotide sequence: TGTGCCAGCAGACAGGGAGCCTACGAGCAGTACTTC. The encoded protein is CASRQGAYEQYF. V usage is TRBV25-1 and J usage is TRBJ2-5; a weak D match, TRBD1 (6 bases). The assigned J gene may be wrong: the sequence end matches TRBJ2-7 better. In germline, CDR1 is MGHDK, CDR2 SYGVNS. The length of the CDR3 is 12 residues.

This chain connects TRBV15 to TRBJ2-5; maybe TRBD1 (6 bases). The CDR3 totals 15 residues. The germline CDR1 and CDR2 sequences are LNHNV and YYDKDF (reference sequence). The germline V and J ends were trimmed by 7 bases and 5 bases, with 20 bases remaining between them. CDR3 nucleotide sequence: TGTGCCACCAACGCAGGGGAGATCATCCAGGAGACCCAGTACTTC. Translation: CATNAGEIIQETQYF. Full variable domain (outside the CDR3, taken from reference TRBV15 and TRBJ2-5): DAMVIQNPRYQVTQFGKPVTLSCSQTLNHNVMYWYQQKSSQAPKLLFHYYDKDFNNEADTPDNFQSRRPNTSFCFLDIRSPGLGDTAMYLCATNAGEIIQETQYFGPGTRLLVL.

In its sample, this clone was seen a few times. The chain is built from TRBV6-5 and TRBJ2-3, with no clear D. The germline gives CDR1 MNHEY, CDR2 SVGAGI. V lost 6 bases, J lost 0 bases, and 7 bases lay in between. CDR3 length: 13 residues. CDR3 nucleotides: TGTGCCAGCAGACAGTACAGCACAGATACGCAGTATTTT. This sequence encodes CASRQYSTDTQYF.

The chain recombines TRBV5-5 with TRBJ2-1; 10 nucleotides line up with TRBD2. There are 15 residues in the CDR3. The germline V gene has CDR1 SGHKS and CDR2 YYEKEE (reference sequence). J gave up 7 bases and V 3 bases, and 7 bases lay outside the gene matches. Here the CDR3 DNA reads TGTGCCAGCAGCTACCTAGCGGGAGTAGGGAATGAGCAGTTCTTC. The encoded protein is CASSYLAGVGNEQFF.

This chain uses TRBV5-1 with TRBJ1-2, with no clear D. V lost 0 bases to trimming and J lost 1 base, with 10 bases between them. The germline gives CDR1 SGHRS, CDR2 YFSETQ. The CDR3 spans 15 residues. CDR3 amino acids: CASSLAGGSNYGYTF. The CDR3 DNA reads as TGCGCCAGCAGCTTGGCCGGCGGTAGTAACTATGGCTACACCTTC.

The chain recombines TRBV4-1 with TRBJ2-2; possible D gene TRBD1, 6 bases. V was clipped by 4 bases and J by 1 base, with 10 bases between them. The germline gives CDR1 MGHRA, CDR2 YSYEKL. The CDR3 is 15 residues long. The CDR3 DNA reads TGCGCCAGCAGCCGACTGGACAGGAACACCGGGGAGCTGTTTTTT. It translates to CASSRLDRNTGELFF.

The chain couples TRBV5-1 to TRBJ2-7, with 7 bases that match TRBD2. Germline CDR1 SGHRS, CDR2 YFSETQ. The J segment lost 2 bases and the V segment lost 6 bases, leaving 11 bases of the junction unmatched. This CDR3 comprises 15 residues. Here the CDR3 DNA reads TGCGCCAGCAAAGTTTGGGGCGCGGGGGCCTACGAGCAGTACTTC. Protein product: CASKVWGAGAYEQYF. Looking up the rest from reference TRBV5-1 and TRBJ2-7 gives the full variable domain: KAGVTQTPRYLIKTRGQQVTLSCSPISGHRSVSWYQQTPGQGLQFLFEYFSETQRNKGNFPGRFSGRQFSNSRSEMNVSTLELGDSALYLCASKVWGAGAYEQYFGPGTRLTVT.

The rearrangement links TRBV18 to TRBJ1-5; D might be TRBD1 (6 bases). Trimming stripped 3 bases from V and 3 bases from J, with 9 bases between. Germline V gives CDR1 KGHSH, CDR2 LQKENI. The CDR3 runs to 14 residues. CDR3 region: CASSPDRLNQPQHF. The DNA of the CDR3 is TGTGCCAGCTCACCCGACAGGCTCAATCAGCCCCAGCATTTT.

V gene TRBV27 combines with J gene TRBJ2-7; 13 nucleotides align to TRBD2. With V trimmed by 6 bases and J by 5 bases, 4 bases remained unmatched. Germline CDR1 reads MNHEY; CDR2 reads SMNVEV (reference sequence). The CDR3 loop spans 14 amino acids. The CDR3, as DNA: TGTGCCAGCAGCCGCGGGACTAGCGGGAACGAGCAGTACTTC. It codes for CASSRGTSGNEQYF.

The chain combines TRBV27 with TRBJ2-7; TRBD2 is a possible D gene (5 bases). Trimming took off 5 bases at V and 1 base at J, with 9 bases between the two ends. Germline values: CDR1 MNHEY, CDR2 SMNVEV (reference sequence). The CDR3 has 13 residues. Here the CDR3 reads CASSLPGSYEQYF. Here the CDR3 DNA reads TGTGCCAGCAGTCTCCCGGGGTCCTACGAGCAGTACTTC.

This clone is a singleton in its sample. The rearrangement uses TRBV6-1 and TRBJ1-2; D perhaps matches TRBD1 (5 bases). V lost 3 bases and J 2 bases, leaving 13 bases between the germline ends. This CDR3 contains 15 residues. CDR1 MNHNS and CDR2 SASEGT come from the germline V gene. The CDR3: CASSETGGSNYGYTF. The CDR3 nucleotides are TGTGCCAGCAGTGAGACGGGGGGTTCAAACTATGGCTACACCTTC.

In nucleotides, the CDR3 is TGTGCCAGCGGGCTCTCGAACCACTACTATGGCTACACCTTC. Translated, it gives CASGLSNHYYGYTF. The rearrangement links TRBV6-1 to TRBJ1-2; no firm D call. V was trimmed by 8 bases and J by 3 bases, leaving 16 bases between them. Germline values: CDR1 MNHNS, CDR2 SASEGT. The CDR3 spans 14 residues.

The chain recombines TRBV10-3 with TRBJ2-3; 7 nucleotides align to TRBD1. The J segment lost 5 bases and the V segment lost 6 bases, leaving 8 bases of the junction unmatched. Per germline, CDR1 ENHRY and CDR2 SYGVKD. This CDR3 comprises 14 residues. The CDR3 here is CAIRQPGQLDTQYF. The DNA for the CDR3 is TGTGCCATCAGGCAACCGGGACAGTTAGATACGCAGTATTTT.

V and J are TRBV7-9 and TRBJ2-5; D is perhaps TRBD2 (6 bases). V dropped 5 bases and J dropped 3 bases, with 16 bases sitting between them. This CDR3 has 15 amino acids. Germline V gene sequence: CDR1 SEHNR, CDR2 FQNEAQ (reference sequence). This CDR3 reads CASSPRGLTKETQYF. DNA for the CDR3: TGTGCCAGCAGCCCGCGGGGACTGACAAAAGAGACCCAGTACTTC.

V usage is TRBV18 and J usage is TRBJ2-7, with 7 bases aligning to TRBD1. Trimming took 1 base from V and 3 from J; bases not matched to a gene: 15. The CDR3 is made up of 18 amino acids. In germline, CDR1 is KGHSH, CDR2 LQKENI. Written as DNA, the CDR3 is TGTGCCAGCTCACCACTCCTACCCCAGACAGGGTATAACTACGAGCAGTACTTC. It is translated as CASSPLLPQTGYNYEQYF.

The table lists this clone with a count of one. The genes are TRBV9 and TRBJ1-2, with TRBD1 matching over 7 bases. J was trimmed by 2 bases and V by 4 bases; bases with no gene match: 2. Germline-derived CDR1 and CDR2 are SGDLS and YYNGEE. CDR3 length: 13 residues. CDR3 DNA sequence: TGTGCCAGCAGCATGGACAGGAACTATGGCTACACCTTC. It codes for CASSMDRNYGYTF.

The chain couples TRBV7-3 to TRBJ2-1; D is undetermined. Germline V gene sequence: CDR1 SGHTA, CDR2 FQGTGA. Trimming shortened V by 5 bases and J by 4 bases, and 15 bases separated the two germline ends. The CDR3 consists of 15 residues. This CDR3 reads CASSPAKQLYNEQFF. CDR3 sequence (DNA): TGTGCCAGCAGCCCCGCGAAACAGCTTTACAATGAGCAGTTCTTC.

The V and J genes are TRBV10-3 and TRBJ2-1, with 11 bases that match TRBD2. CDR1 ENHRY and CDR2 SYGVKD come from the germline V gene. The CDR3 runs to 12 residues. V lost 7 bases, J lost 10 bases, and 3 bases stayed unmatched. CDR3 residues: CAITSGRSEQFF. CDR3 DNA: TGTGCCATCACTAGCGGGAGGTCCGAGCAGTTCTTC.

This clone was recorded a few times. V is TRBV4-1 and J is TRBJ1-1; D gene unclear. The CDR3 extends over 12 amino acids. The germline gives CDR1 MGHRA, CDR2 YSYEKL. V was pared by 7 bases and J by 1 base, with 7 bases between. The CDR3 is CASTGWNTEAFF. Written as DNA, the CDR3 is TGCGCCAGCACGGGTTGGAACACTGAAGCTTTCTTT.

The table lists this clone with a count of one. V is TRBV9 and J is TRBJ2-3; 11 bases agree with TRBD2. Germline V CDR1 and CDR2: SGDLS, YYNGEE. The CDR3 extends over 16 amino acids. The V and J ends lost 0 bases and 6 bases, in that order; junction bases with no gene match: 6. The CDR3 spells CASSVVTASGRDTQYF. In DNA form, the CDR3 reads TGTGCCAGCAGCGTAGTCACGGCTAGCGGGAGGGATACGCAGTATTTT.

The chain couples TRBV11-3 to TRBJ2-1; D is unclear. The CDR3 is made up of 13 amino acids. Trimming took 0 bases from V and 9 from J, leaving 9 bases between them. Germline CDR1 reads SGHNT; CDR2 reads YENEEA. This CDR3 reads CASSLDPRGEQFF. As DNA, the CDR3 is TGTGCCAGCAGCTTAGATCCTAGAGGTGAGCAGTTCTTC.